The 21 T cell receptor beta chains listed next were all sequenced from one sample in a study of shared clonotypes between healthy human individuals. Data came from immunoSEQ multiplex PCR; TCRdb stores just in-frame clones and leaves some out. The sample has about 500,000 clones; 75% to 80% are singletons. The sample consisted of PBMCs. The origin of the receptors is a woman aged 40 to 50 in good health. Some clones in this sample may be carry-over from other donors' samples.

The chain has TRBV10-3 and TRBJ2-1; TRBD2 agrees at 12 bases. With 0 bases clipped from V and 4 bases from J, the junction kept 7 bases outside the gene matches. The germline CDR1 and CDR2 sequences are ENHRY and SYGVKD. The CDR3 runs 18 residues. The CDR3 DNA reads TGTGCCATCAGTGAGTCCAGTTCGCTAGCGGGGGGGTACAATGAGCAGTTCTTC. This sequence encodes CAISESSSLAGGYNEQFF.

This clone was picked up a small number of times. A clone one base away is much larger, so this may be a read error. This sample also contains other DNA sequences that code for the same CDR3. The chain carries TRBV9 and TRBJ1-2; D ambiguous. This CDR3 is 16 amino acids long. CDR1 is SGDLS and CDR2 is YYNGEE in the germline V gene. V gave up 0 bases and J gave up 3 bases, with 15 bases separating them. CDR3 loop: CASSVDSTGGDYGYTF. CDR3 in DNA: TGTGCCAGCAGCGTAGACAGCACCGGCGGCGACTATGGCTACACCTTC.

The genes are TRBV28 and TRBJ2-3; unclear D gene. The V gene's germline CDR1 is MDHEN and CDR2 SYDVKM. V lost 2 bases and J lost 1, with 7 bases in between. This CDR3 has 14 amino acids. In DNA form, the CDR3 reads TGTGCCAGCAGTTTAATGGTCCGCACAGATACGCAGTATTTT. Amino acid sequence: CASSLMVRTDTQYF. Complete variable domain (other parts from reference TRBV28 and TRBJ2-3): DVKVTQSSRYLVKRTGEKVFLECVQDMDHENMFWYRQDPGLGLRLIYFSYDVKMKEKGDIPEGYSVSREKKERFSLILESASTNQTSMYLCASSLMVRTDTQYFGPGTRLTVL.

The CDR3 spells CASSLALTGELFF. In nucleotides, the CDR3 is TGTGCCAGCAGTTTGGCGTTGACCGGGGAGCTGTTTTTT. The chain recombines TRBV6-5 with TRBJ2-2; D unclear. Germline lookup yields CDR1 MNHEY and CDR2 SVGAGI. There are 13 residues in the CDR3. Trimming stripped 4 bases from V and 5 bases from J, with 8 bases between.

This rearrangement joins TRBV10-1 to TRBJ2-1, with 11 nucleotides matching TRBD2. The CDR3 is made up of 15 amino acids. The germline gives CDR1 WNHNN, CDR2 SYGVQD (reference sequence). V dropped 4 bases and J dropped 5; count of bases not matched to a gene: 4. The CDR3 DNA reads TGCGCCAGCAGTGTAGCGGGAGGGCCTCACAATGAGCAGTTCTTC. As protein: CASSVAGGPHNEQFF.

The CDR3 DNA reads TGTGCCAGCAGCCAGCCGGGACTAGCGGGAGGGCCAGGGTTCTTC. This sequence encodes CASSQPGLAGGPGFF. The chain is built from TRBV4-2 and TRBJ2-1; 16 positions match TRBD2. V trimming: 3 bases; J trimming: 15 bases; junction bases outside the gene matches: 8. The CDR3 has 15 amino acids. The germline V gene encodes CDR1 LGHNA and CDR2 YNFKEQ.

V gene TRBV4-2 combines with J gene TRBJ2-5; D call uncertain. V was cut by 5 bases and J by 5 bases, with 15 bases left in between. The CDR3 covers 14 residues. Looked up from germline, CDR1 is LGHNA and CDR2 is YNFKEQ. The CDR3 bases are TGTGCCAGCAGCTTTAACCTATTGGGGGAGACCCAGTACTTC. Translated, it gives CASSFNLLGETQYF.

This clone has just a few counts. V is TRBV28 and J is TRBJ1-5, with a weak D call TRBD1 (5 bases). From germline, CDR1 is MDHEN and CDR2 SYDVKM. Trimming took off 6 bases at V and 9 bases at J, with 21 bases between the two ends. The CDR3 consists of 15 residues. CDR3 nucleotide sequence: TGTGCCAGCAGACAGGACACGGAACTCCTAGGGCCCCAGCATTTT. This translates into CASRQDTELLGPQHF.

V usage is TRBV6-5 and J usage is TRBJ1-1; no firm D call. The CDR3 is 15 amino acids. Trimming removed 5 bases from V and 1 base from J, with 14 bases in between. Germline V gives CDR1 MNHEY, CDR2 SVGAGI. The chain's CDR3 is CASSRKWDSNTEAFF. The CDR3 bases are TGTGCCAGCAGTAGAAAGTGGGATTCGAACACTGAAGCTTTCTTT.

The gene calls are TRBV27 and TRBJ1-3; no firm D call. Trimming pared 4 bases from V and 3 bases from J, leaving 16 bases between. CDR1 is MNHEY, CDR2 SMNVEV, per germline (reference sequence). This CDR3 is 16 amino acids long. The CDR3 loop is CASSSRPGSGGNTIYF. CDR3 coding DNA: TGTGCCAGCAGTTCGAGACCCGGCTCCGGTGGAAACACCATATATTTT.

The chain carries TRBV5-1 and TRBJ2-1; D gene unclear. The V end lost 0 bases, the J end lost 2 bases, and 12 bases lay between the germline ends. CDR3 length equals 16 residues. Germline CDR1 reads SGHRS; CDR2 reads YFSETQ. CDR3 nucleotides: TGCGCCAGCAGCTTGGCTCCAGGTTCTACCTACAATGAGCAGTTCTTC. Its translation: CASSLAPGSTYNEQFF.

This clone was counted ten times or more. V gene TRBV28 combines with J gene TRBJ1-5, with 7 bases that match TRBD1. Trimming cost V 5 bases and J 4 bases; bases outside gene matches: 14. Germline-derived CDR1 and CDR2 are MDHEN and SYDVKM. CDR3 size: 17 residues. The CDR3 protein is CASSPQGEDASNQPQHF. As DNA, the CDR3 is TGTGCCAGCAGTCCCCAGGGGGAAGATGCATCAAATCAGCCCCAGCATTTT.

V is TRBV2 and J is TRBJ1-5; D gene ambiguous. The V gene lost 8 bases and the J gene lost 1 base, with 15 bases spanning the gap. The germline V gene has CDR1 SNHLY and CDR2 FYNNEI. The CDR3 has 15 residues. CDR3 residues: CASGVKGLSNQPQHF. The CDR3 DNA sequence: TGTGCCAGCGGAGTGAAAGGACTCAGCAATCAGCCCCAGCATTTT. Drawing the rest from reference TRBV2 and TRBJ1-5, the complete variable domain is EPEVTQTPSHQVTQMGQEVILRCVPISNHLYFYWYRQILGQKVEFLVSFYNNEISEKSEIFDDQFSVERPDGSNFTLKIRSTKLEDSAMYFCASGVKGLSNQPQHFGDGTRLSIL.

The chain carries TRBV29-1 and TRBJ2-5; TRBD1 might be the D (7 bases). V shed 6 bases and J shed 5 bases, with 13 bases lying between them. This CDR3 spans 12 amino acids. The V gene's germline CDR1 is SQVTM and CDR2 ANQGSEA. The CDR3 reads CSVEGAEETQYF. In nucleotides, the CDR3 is TGCAGCGTGGAGGGGGCGGAGGAGACCCAGTACTTC.

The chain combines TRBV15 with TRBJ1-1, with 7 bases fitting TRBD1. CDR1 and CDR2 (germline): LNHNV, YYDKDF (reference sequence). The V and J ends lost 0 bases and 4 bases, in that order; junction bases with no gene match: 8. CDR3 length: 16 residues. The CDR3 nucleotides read TGTGCCACCAGCAGAGATGGAGGGGGCGGTGGCACTGAAGCTTTCTTT. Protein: CATSRDGGGGGTEAFF.

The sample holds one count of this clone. The CDR3 reads CAWKLKPSGTTGELFF. DNA for the CDR3: TGTGCCTGGAAACTTAAGCCTTCCGGGACCACCGGGGAGCTGTTTTTT. The genes are TRBV30 and TRBJ2-2; D tentatively fits TRBD1 or TRBD2 (5 bases each). Trimming took 4 bases from V and 4 from J, leaving 19 bases between them. The germline gives CDR1 GTSNPN, CDR2 SVGIG (reference sequence). The CDR3 consists of 16 residues.

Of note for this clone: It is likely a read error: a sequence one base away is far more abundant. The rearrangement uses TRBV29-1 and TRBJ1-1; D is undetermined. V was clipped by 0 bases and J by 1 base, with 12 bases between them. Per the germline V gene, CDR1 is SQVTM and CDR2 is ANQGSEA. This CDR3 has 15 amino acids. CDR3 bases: TGCAGCGTTGAAGATCGTGGGCTGGGGAACACTGAAGCTTTCTTT. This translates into CSVEDRGLGNTEAFF.

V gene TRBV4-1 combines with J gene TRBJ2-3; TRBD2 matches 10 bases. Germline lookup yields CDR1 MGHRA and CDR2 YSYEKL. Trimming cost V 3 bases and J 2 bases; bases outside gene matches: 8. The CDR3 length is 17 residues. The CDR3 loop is CASSHRTSGNLTDTQYF. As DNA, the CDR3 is TGCGCCAGCAGCCACAGGACTAGCGGCAACCTCACAGATACGCAGTATTTT.

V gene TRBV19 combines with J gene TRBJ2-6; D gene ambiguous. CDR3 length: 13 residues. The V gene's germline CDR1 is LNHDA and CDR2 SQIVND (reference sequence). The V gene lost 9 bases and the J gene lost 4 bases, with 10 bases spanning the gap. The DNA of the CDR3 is TGTGCCAGCCGCCTGGGAGGGGCCAACGTCCTGACTTTC. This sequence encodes CASRLGGANVLTF. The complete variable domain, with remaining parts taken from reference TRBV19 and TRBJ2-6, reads DGGITQSPKYLFRKEGQNVTLSCEQNLNHDAMYWYRQDPGQGLRLIYYSQIVNDFQKGDIAEGYSVSREKKESFPLTVTSAQKNPTAFYLCASRLGGANVLTFGAGSRLTVL.

The CDR3: CASRQGRASNTGELFF. CDR3 bases: TGTGCCAGCAGACAGGGGCGAGCCTCGAACACCGGGGAGCTGTTTTTT. This rearrangement joins TRBV7-9 to TRBJ2-2; 7 nucleotides agree with TRBD1. This CDR3 contains 16 residues. Germline V lookup: CDR1 SEHNR, CDR2 FQNEAQ (reference sequence). The J segment lost 0 bases and the V segment lost 6 bases, leaving 7 bases of the junction unmatched. The whole variable domain, remainder taken from reference TRBV7-9 and TRBJ2-2, is DTGVSQNPRHKITKRGQNVTFRCDPISEHNRLYWYRQTLGQGPEFLTYFQNEAQLEKSRLLSDRFSAERPKGSFSTLEIQRTEQGDSAMYLCASRQGRASNTGELFFGEGSRLTVL.

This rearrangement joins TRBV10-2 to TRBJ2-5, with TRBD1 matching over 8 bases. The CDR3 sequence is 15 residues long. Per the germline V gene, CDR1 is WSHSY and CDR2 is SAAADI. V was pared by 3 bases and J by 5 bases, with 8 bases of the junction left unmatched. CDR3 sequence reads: CASSESWTGLETQYF. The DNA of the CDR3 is TGCGCCAGCAGTGAAAGTTGGACAGGGTTGGAGACCCAGTACTTC.